The 25 T cell receptor beta chains given below trace back to one sample, sequenced in a study of shared clonotypes between healthy human individuals (TCRdb year 2020). The protocol used for the library was the immunoSEQ multiplex PCR assay. Not all clones reach the TCRdb copy of this immuneACCESS table, which keeps in-frame sequences only. Checked studies attribute under half of the gap to unresolved V genes and leave the rest unexplained. Counted in this sample were hundreds of thousands of clones; approximately 95% of them appeared once. The ten largest clones add up to 0.11% of the sample. CD8 naive samples consisted of CD45RO-negative cells that were positively selected for CCR7, yielding a CD45RA+CCR7+ population without TemRA cells. Sequencing was carried out using naive CD8+ T cells sorted from blood. This specimen's cell subset or site label, interpreted: CD45RA+CCR7+. The receptors derive from a woman younger than 45 in good health.

As concerns this clone: Different DNA sequences within this sample yield the same CDR3. The rearrangement links TRBV28 to TRBJ1-5; no clear D. CDR3 length: 12 residues. V shed 2 bases and J shed 6 bases, with 5 bases lying between them. Per the germline V gene, CDR1 is MDHEN and CDR2 is SYDVKM. The CDR3 nucleotides read TGTGCCAGCAGTTTAGGAAGTCAGCCCCAGCATTTT. Amino acids: CASSLGSQPQHF. Full variable domain (outside the CDR3, taken from reference TRBV28 and TRBJ1-5): DVKVTQSSRYLVKRTGEKVFLECVQDMDHENMFWYRQDPGLGLRLIYFSYDVKMKEKGDIPEGYSVSREKKERFSLILESASTNQTSMYLCASSLGSQPQHFGDGTRLSIL.

V usage is TRBV27 and J usage is TRBJ2-4; a weak D match, TRBD1 (5 bases). Germline V gives CDR1 MNHEY, CDR2 SMNVEV (reference sequence). The CDR3 runs to 13 residues. Trimming removed 8 bases at V and 7 bases at J, with 15 bases between. CDR3 in amino acids: CASSRTLGNIQYF. In nucleotides, the CDR3 is TGTGCCAGCTCTAGGACACTGGGGAACATTCAGTACTTC.

Regarding this clone: No conserved phenylalanine or tryptophan is present at the end of the CDR3, so a read error is the likely explanation. The DNA is left out, because the CDR3 cannot be placed on it with certainty; the CDR3 is given as TCRdb lists it. The V and J genes are TRBV10-1 and TRBJ2-7; the DNA was not compared with TRBD2, the D call given in the table. Germline CDR1 and CDR2: WNHNN and SYGVQD (reference sequence). The CDR3 extends over 12 residues, inclusive of both ends. CDR3: CASSELLAGGPR.

Worth noting for this clone: Other nucleotide sequences from this sample produce the same CDR3. The chain uses TRBV28 and TRBJ2-7; D uncertain. The V and J ends lost 3 bases and 0 bases respectively, with 9 bases between them. Germline CDR1 MDHEN, CDR2 SYDVKM. CDR3 length equals 14 residues. The DNA for the CDR3 is TGTGCCAGCAGTTTCGCAGGAAGCTCCTACGAGCAGTACTTC. Translation: CASSFAGSSYEQYF.

The chain couples TRBV27 to TRBJ1-2; a weak D match, TRBD1 (5 bases). The germline V and J ends were trimmed by 4 bases and 4 bases, with 13 bases remaining between them. The CDR3 covers 14 residues. Germline V gene data show CDR1 as MNHEY and CDR2 as SMNVEV (reference sequence). The CDR3 is CASSSDRTTYGYTF. Here the CDR3 DNA reads TGTGCCAGCAGTTCAGACAGAACTACCTATGGCTACACCTTC.

This chain joins TRBV21-1 and TRBJ2-2. TRBV21-1 represents a pseudogene. The CDR3 spans 15 residues. CDR3 sequence: CATGNRGPWTGELFF. The DNA of the CDR3 is TGTGCCACGGGCAACCGGGGGCCTTGGACCGGGGAGCTGTTTTTT.

This chain connects TRBV30 to TRBJ1-2; 9 bases match TRBD1. Germline V lookup: CDR1 GTSNPN, CDR2 SVGIG (reference sequence). The CDR3 has 14 residues. Unmatched junction bases numbered 6, after V lost 2 bases and J lost 5 bases. The DNA of the CDR3 is TGTGCCTGGAGTTACAGGGGGCAAAAATATGGCTACACCTTC. Encoded protein: CAWSYRGQKYGYTF.

The genes are TRBV6-5 and TRBJ2-3; D remains unclear. CDR1 and CDR2 from the germline V gene are MNHEY and SVGAGI. V gave up 10 bases and J gave up 4 bases, with 6 bases separating them. The CDR3 has 10 amino acids. In nucleotides, the CDR3 is TGTGCCACCCATGCAGATACGCAGTATTTT. This sequence encodes CATHADTQYF.

This chain links TRBV7-6 with TRBJ2-1; the D is unclear. CDR1 and CDR2 from the germline V gene are SGHVS and FNYEAQ. Trimming took 5 bases from V and 7 from J, leaving 12 bases between them. The CDR3 runs 13 residues. CDR3 sequence (DNA): TGTGCCAGCAGCCCGGGCCCGTTGAATGAGCAGTTCTTC. Translation gives CASSPGPLNEQFF.

The CDR3 is CASSVSPWGRQPEQFF. As DNA, the CDR3 is TGTGCCAGCAGTGTCTCCCCCTGGGGTAGGCAGCCTGAGCAGTTCTTC. The chain uses TRBV25-1 and TRBJ2-1; D gene uncertain. The CDR3 consists of 16 residues. CDR1 is MGHDK, CDR2 SYGVNS, per germline. The germline V and J ends were trimmed by 4 bases and 9 bases, with 22 bases remaining between them.

The chain has TRBV19 and TRBJ2-1; D is ambiguous. V lost 5 bases, J lost 0 bases, and 8 bases lay in between. This CDR3 has 14 amino acids. Germline V gene sequence: CDR1 LNHDA, CDR2 SQIVND (reference sequence). The chain's CDR3 is CASSVSSSYNEQFF. DNA for the CDR3: TGTGCCAGTAGTGTGTCTAGCTCCTACAATGAGCAGTTCTTC. Full variable domain (rest looked up from reference TRBV19 and TRBJ2-1): DGGITQSPKYLFRKEGQNVTLSCEQNLNHDAMYWYRQDPGQGLRLIYYSQIVNDFQKGDIAEGYSVSREKKESFPLTVTSAQKNPTAFYLCASSVSSSYNEQFFGPGTRLTVL.

About this clone itself: Additional DNA sequences in this sample encode the identical CDR3. This chain uses TRBV13 with TRBJ2-7; D is perhaps TRBD1 (6 bases). Germline V CDR1 and CDR2: PRHDT, FYEKMQ (reference sequence). V lost 5 bases and J lost 2, with 10 bases in between. The CDR3 spans 13 residues. CDR3 residues: CASSPGTTYEQYF. As DNA, the CDR3 is TGTGCCAGCAGCCCCGGGACAACCTACGAGCAGTACTTC.

V usage is TRBV27 and J usage is TRBJ2-7; D gene ambiguous. Per germline, CDR1 MNHEY and CDR2 SMNVEV (reference sequence). The germline V and J ends were trimmed by 10 bases and 3 bases, with 16 bases remaining between them. This CDR3 region has 13 residues. Here the CDR3 reads CATRANPLYEQYF. The DNA of the CDR3 is TGTGCCACCCGCGCCAACCCCCTCTACGAGCAGTACTTC.

This sequence joins TRBV25-1 and TRBJ2-7, with 7 bases identical to TRBD2. CDR3 size: 13 residues. Trimming took 6 bases from V and 1 from J; bases not matched to a gene: 3. CDR1 MGHDK and CDR2 SYGVNS come from the germline V gene. CDR3 loop: CASRWGGSYEQYF. CDR3 DNA: TGTGCCAGCAGGTGGGGGGGGTCCTACGAGCAGTACTTC.

This sequence joins TRBV19 and TRBJ1-2; D may be TRBD1 (6 bases). With 6 bases removed from V and 5 bases from J, the gap between germline ends came to 19 bases. This CDR3 is built from 15 residues. CDR1 and CDR2 (germline): LNHDA, SQIVND (reference sequence). DNA for the CDR3: TGTGCCAGTAGCCCTGGACAGTTCGGTTTGTATGGCTACACCTTC. Encoded protein: CASSPGQFGLYGYTF.

With respect to this clone: The same CDR3 arises from other DNA sequences in this sample as well. The rearrangement joins TRBV7-9 to TRBJ2-2, with D unclear. This CDR3 has 11 residues. The germline gives CDR1 SEHNR, CDR2 FQNEAQ (reference sequence). Trimming pared 6 bases from V and 6 bases from J, leaving 5 bases between. The CDR3 protein is CASSPSGELFF. In nucleotides, the CDR3 is TGTGCCAGCAGTCCATCCGGGGAGCTGTTTTTT.

Note on this clone: This specimen includes other DNA sequences encoding the same CDR3. The chain recombines TRBV27 with TRBJ2-7; D is perhaps TRBD1 (6 bases). Germline CDR1 is MNHEY and CDR2 is SMNVEV (reference sequence). The CDR3 is 12 amino acids. V gave up 9 bases and J gave up 6 bases, with 15 bases separating them. This CDR3 reads CASNTGLGEQYF. The CDR3 DNA follows: TGTGCCAGTAATACAGGGCTAGGCGAGCAGTACTTC.

A single count supports this clone. This sequence joins TRBV6-5 and TRBJ1-5, with D maybe TRBD1 (6 bases). The V end lost 4 bases, the J end lost 4 bases, and 11 bases lay between the germline ends. The CDR3 length is 14 residues. Germline CDR1 reads MNHEY; CDR2 reads SVGAGI. The CDR3 coding sequence is TGTGCCAGCAGTTCCTATCAGGGGAATCAGCCCCAGCATTTT. Protein sequence: CASSSYQGNQPQHF.

The genes are TRBV10-1 and TRBJ2-1, with a possible D match to TRBD1 (5 bases). This CDR3 is 13 amino acids long. V gave up 5 bases and J gave up 3 bases, with 8 bases separating them. Per germline, CDR1 WNHNN and CDR2 SYGVQD (reference sequence). The CDR3 spells CASSNQGYNEQFF. As DNA, the CDR3 is TGCGCCAGCAGTAACCAGGGCTACAATGAGCAGTTCTTC.

The rearrangement links TRBV29-1 to TRBJ1-2, with TRBD1 as a possible D gene (6 bases). The CDR3 consists of 13 residues. Per germline, CDR1 SQVTM and CDR2 ANQGSEA. Deletions cut 6 bases from V and 4 bases from J, with 15 bases between. CDR3 DNA sequence: TGCAGCGTACGCCAGACAGGTGGCTATGGCTACACCTTC. Translated: CSVRQTGGYGYTF. Full variable domain (outside the CDR3, taken from reference TRBV29-1 and TRBJ1-2): SAVISQKPSRDICQRGTSLTIQCQVDSQVTMMFWYRQQPGQSLTLIATANQGSEATYESGFVIDKFPISRPNLTFSTLTVSNMSPEDSSIYLCSVRQTGGYGYTFGSGTRLTVV.

The chain links TRBV7-8 to TRBJ2-7, with D possibly being TRBD1 (5 bases). V dropped 1 base and J dropped 2 bases, with 12 bases sitting between them. The germline V gene has CDR1 SGHVS and CDR2 FQNEAQ. CDR3 length: 15 amino acids. CDR3 DNA: TGTGCCAGCAGCTTAGGACAGCCCGCCACCTACGAGCAGTACTTC. Its translation is CASSLGQPATYEQYF.

The rearrangement uses TRBV6-6 and TRBJ2-1, with TRBD2 matching 10 bases. V was pared by 4 bases and J by 7 bases, with 10 bases of the junction left unmatched. The length of the CDR3 is 16 residues. Germline-derived CDR1 and CDR2 are MNHNY and SVGAGI (reference sequence). CDR3 DNA sequence: TGTGCCAGCAGTTTCTCTAGCGGGAGCAGGTTTAATGAGCAGTTCTTC. Translating gives CASSFSSGSRFNEQFF.

This clone was recorded only once. V is TRBV6-1 and J is TRBJ2-7, with a possible D match to TRBD1 (6 bases). The CDR3 extends over 14 amino acids. The germline V gene has CDR1 MNHNS and CDR2 SASEGT. Trimming cost V 2 bases and J 3 bases, with 11 bases left between them. The CDR3 here is CASSESGTHYEQYF. CDR3 sequence (DNA): TGTGCCAGCAGTGAATCGGGGACACACTACGAGCAGTACTTC.

V gene TRBV28 combines with J gene TRBJ1-1; weak D call: TRBD1 (5 bases). Germline assignment: CDR1 MDHEN and CDR2 SYDVKM. The CDR3 has 16 amino acids. V lost 6 bases and J 1 base, leaving 18 bases between the germline ends. CDR3 loop: CASSLSTGRRNTEAFF. The CDR3 DNA reads as TGTGCCAGCAGCTTAAGTACAGGTAGGCGGAACACTGAAGCTTTCTTT.

The V gene is TRBV28, the J gene TRBJ1-5; D gene unclear. The germline CDR1 and CDR2 sequences are MDHEN and SYDVKM. V was shortened by 4 bases and J by 4 bases, with 17 bases between the two germline ends. The CDR3 runs 16 residues. The CDR3 DNA follows: TGTGCCAGCAGTTCGGGCCGGTCACCCCAAAATCAGCCCCAGCATTTT. Protein sequence: CASSSGRSPQNQPQHF. The whole variable domain, filled in from reference TRBV28 and TRBJ1-5, reads DVKVTQSSRYLVKRTGEKVFLECVQDMDHENMFWYRQDPGLGLRLIYFSYDVKMKEKGDIPEGYSVSREKKERFSLILESASTNQTSMYLCASSSGRSPQNQPQHFGDGTRLSIL.